Following are 20 T cell receptor beta chains from one sample sequenced in a study of blood T cells in healthy people across ages. A second PCR, run for about 7 to 11 cycles, used a sample-barcoded 5' primer plus a J-beta primer mix. Using its own MiXCR run on the 5' RACE reads, TCRdb lists one record per CDR3 protein. The repertoire holds under 1,000,000 distinct CDR3 sequences, with around 36% as singletons. The sample taken for sequencing was blood. The receptors come from a man aged 18-30 years in good health.

This clonotype was counted only a few times. The DNA of the CDR3 is TGTGCCAGCAGTAAGGACAGCCTCTTTGGCTACGAGCAGTACTTC. Its protein is CASSKDSLFGYEQYF. The J gene is TRBJ2-7, the V gene TRBV28; the D gene is possibly TRBD1 (6 bases). Trimming left V 5 bases short and J 3 bases short, with 17 bases between. Germline CDR1 reads MDHEN; CDR2 reads SYDVKM. The CDR3 has 15 residues.

The rearrangement uses TRBV25-1 and TRBJ2-1; D ambiguous. The CDR3 is made up of 11 amino acids. The V gene's germline CDR1 is MGHDK and CDR2 SYGVNS. Trimming stripped 10 bases from V and 6 bases from J, with 10 bases between. The CDR3 spells CATKVGNEQFF. The CDR3 DNA is TGTGCCACCAAAGTGGGCAATGAGCAGTTCTTC. Full variable domain (outside the CDR3, taken from reference TRBV25-1 and TRBJ2-1): EADIYQTPRYLVIGTGKKITLECSQTMGHDKMYWYQQDPGMELHLIHYSYGVNSTEKGDLSSESTVSRIRTEHFPLTLESARPSHTSQYLCATKVGNEQFFGPGTRLTVL.

This chain joins TRBV20-1 and TRBJ2-7; D gene ambiguous. The germline CDR1 and CDR2 sequences are DFQATT and SNEGSKA (reference sequence). The CDR3 spans 13 residues. Trimming stripped 0 bases from V and 7 bases from J, with 13 bases between. The CDR3 DNA reads as TGCAGTGCTAGAGATCAACTCGTGGGGGAGCAGTACTTC. It is translated as CSARDQLVGEQYF.

The chain is built from TRBV7-8 and TRBJ2-5; TRBD2 might be the D (5 bases). The CDR3 consists of 15 residues. Trimming left V 5 bases short and J 5 bases short, with 18 bases between. Germline CDR1 is SGHVS and CDR2 is FQNEAQ. The CDR3 sequence: CASSPTGLRGETQYF. The CDR3 nucleotides read TGTGCCAGCAGCCCAACTGGCCTCCGCGGGGAGACCCAGTACTTC.

Here the CDR3 reads CSASALGYSNQPQHF. The CDR3 nucleotides read TGCAGTGCTAGCGCATTGGGCTATAGCAATCAGCCCCAGCATTTT. The V gene is TRBV20-1, the J gene TRBJ1-5; D is unclear. V was shortened by 3 bases and J by 0 bases, with 12 bases between the two germline ends. The CDR3 covers 15 residues. From germline, CDR1 is DFQATT and CDR2 SNEGSKA (reference sequence).

In its sample, this clonotype was seen a few times. The genes are TRBV7-3 and TRBJ2-1, with 10 bases aligning to TRBD2. This CDR3 has 15 amino acids. Trimming cost V 3 bases and J 5 bases; bases outside gene matches: 4. CDR1 and CDR2 from the germline V gene are SGHTA and FQGTGA. The CDR3 bases are TGTGCCAGCAGCTTGGTAGCGGGGGGACACAATGAGCAGTTCTTC. Its protein product is CASSLVAGGHNEQFF.

The gene calls are TRBV10-3 and TRBJ2-2; 9 bases match TRBD1. V shed 10 bases, J shed 3 bases, and the junction held 15 bases outside the gene matches. This CDR3 comprises 17 residues. CDR1 is ENHRY, CDR2 SYGVKD, per germline. CDR3 residues: CATSGTGLIRDTGELFF. Here the CDR3 DNA reads TGTGCCACTTCCGGGACAGGGCTGATCCGCGACACCGGGGAGCTGTTTTTT.

The J gene is TRBJ2-6, the V gene TRBV4-3, with a weak D call TRBD2 (5 bases). Per germline, CDR1 LGHNA and CDR2 YSLEER. The V end lost 4 bases, the J end lost 8 bases, and 12 bases lay between the germline ends. The CDR3 is made up of 14 amino acids. CDR3 bases: TGCGCCAGCAGCCGAGGGCCAGCCTCCAACGTCCTGACTTTC. It encodes CASSRGPASNVLTF.

The chain joins TRBV20-1 to TRBJ2-1, with D possibly being TRBD2 (5 bases). The J call is doubtful: the DNA matches TRBJ2-7 better. CDR3 length equals 14 residues. Germline CDR1 DFQATT, CDR2 SNEGSKA (reference sequence). CDR3 sequence reads: CSAKDDPSGNEQYF. Here the CDR3 DNA reads TGCAGTGCCAAGGACGACCCTTCGGGAAATGAGCAGTACTTC.

The table lists this clonotype with a few counts. This chain joins TRBV29-1 and TRBJ2-1; possible D gene TRBD1, 5 bases. The assigned J gene may be wrong: the sequence end matches TRBJ2-7 better. The CDR3 runs 13 residues. In germline, CDR1 is SQVTM, CDR2 ANQGSEA. In nucleotides, the CDR3 is TGCAGCGTGGCGACAGACTCCTACAATGAGCAGTACTTC. Protein: CSVATDSYNEQYF.

This clonotype was found many times. The rearrangement links TRBV6-6 to TRBJ2-7, with TRBD1 as a possible D gene (6 bases). The CDR3 loop spans 17 amino acids. Germline V gives CDR1 MNHNY, CDR2 SVGAGI (reference sequence). The V end lost 0 bases, the J end lost 3 bases, and 18 bases lay between the germline ends. The CDR3 DNA follows: TGTGCCAGCAGTTACTCACCCCCCAACAGGGTCCTCTACGAGCAGTACTTC. Its protein is CASSYSPPNRVLYEQYF.

DNA for the CDR3: TGCAGTGCTAGCCACAGGGGCCGTTCCTACGAGCAGTACTTC. Its translation is CSASHRGRSYEQYF. The rearrangement uses TRBV20-1 and TRBJ2-7; the match to TRBD1 covers 7 bases. This CDR3 has 14 residues. J was trimmed by 1 base and V by 3 bases; bases with no gene match: 6. Germline V gene data show CDR1 as DFQATT and CDR2 as SNEGSKA (reference sequence).

CDR3: CASSLGPSDGETQFF. The CDR3 DNA sequence: TGCGCCAGCAGCTTGGGGCCCAGCGATGGGGAGACCCAGTTCTTC. The rearrangement links TRBV5-1 to TRBJ2-1, with D possibly matching TRBD2 (5 bases). The V gene lost 0 bases and the J gene lost 13 bases, with 20 bases spanning the gap. The CDR3 length is 15 residues. Germline loops: CDR1 SGHRS, CDR2 YFSETQ. Looking up the rest from reference TRBV5-1 and TRBJ2-1 gives the full variable domain: KAGVTQTPRYLIKTRGQQVTLSCSPISGHRSVSWYQQTPGQGLQFLFEYFSETQRNKGNFPGRFSGRQFSNSRSEMNVSTLELGDSALYLCASSLGPSDGETQFFGPGTRLTVL.

Concerning this clonotype itself: It may be a read error: a sequence one base away is much more abundant. DNA of the CDR3: TGTGTCAGCAGCTTGGGGGGGTTCTCCTACAATGAGCAGTTCTTC. This encodes CVSSLGGFSYNEQFF. The rearrangement links TRBV5-6 to TRBJ2-1; TRBD2 matches at 7 bases. Germline loops: CDR1 SGHDT, CDR2 YYEEEE. The CDR3 extends over 15 amino acids.

The sample holds a few counts of this clonotype. V and J are TRBV20-1 and TRBJ2-1; 7 bases are a match to TRBD1. Germline V CDR1 and CDR2: DFQATT, SNEGSKA (reference sequence). CDR3 size: 13 residues. V shed 4 bases, J shed 12 bases, and the junction held 12 bases outside the gene matches. The DNA for the CDR3 is TGCAGTGCTATCACGACAGGGCAAGGGGGGCAGTTCTTC. Protein sequence: CSAITTGQGGQFF.

This rearrangement joins TRBV5-1 to TRBJ2-5; tentative D call: TRBD1 (5 bases). This CDR3 is built from 14 residues. Trimming shortened V by 6 bases and J by 11 bases, and 23 bases separated the two germline ends. Germline loops: CDR1 SGHRS, CDR2 YFSETQ. CDR3 loop: CASNPRRGGNEQYF. CDR3 nucleotides: TGCGCCAGCAACCCCCGTAGGGGTGGGAATGAGCAGTACTTC.

This clonotype was seen repeatedly, ten times or more. The chain combines TRBV20-1 with TRBJ2-3; 9 bases are shared with TRBD2. The CDR3 covers 15 residues. The germline V gene encodes CDR1 DFQATT and CDR2 SNEGSKA (reference sequence). V was clipped by 0 bases and J by 4 bases; unmatched bases: 5. The chain's CDR3 is CSAREPGLAADTQYF. CDR3 nucleotide sequence: TGCAGTGCTAGAGAGCCGGGACTAGCCGCAGATACGCAGTATTTT.

To note about this clonotype: This may be a read error, as it is one base from a much larger clone. The V call is TRBV14, the J call TRBJ1-2; 9 positions match TRBD1. The V gene's germline CDR1 is SGHDN and CDR2 FVKESK. The CDR3 length is 18 residues. The CDR3 loop is CAGSQDKIGQGSNYGYTF. The CDR3 DNA follows: TGTGCCGGCAGCCAAGATAAAATTGGACAGGGGAGCAACTATGGCTACACCTTC. Filled out from reference TRBV14 and TRBJ1-2, the complete variable domain reads EAGVTQFPSHSVIEKGQTVTLRCDPISGHDNLYWYRRVMGKEIKFLLHFVKESKQDESGMPNNRFLAERTGGTYSTLKVQPAELEDSGVYFCAGSQDKIGQGSNYGYTFGSGTRLTVV.

To note about this clonotype: Being one base from a much bigger clone, this may be a read error. The genes are TRBV12-3 or TRBV12-4 and TRBJ2-3; 8 nucleotides match TRBD1. CDR3 length: 17 amino acids. The DNA of the CDR3 is TGTGCCAGCAGTTTCCCCGCCGGGACAGGTGGGACAGATGCGCAGTATTTT. Amino acid sequence: CASSFPAGTGGTDAQYF.

The sample holds a few counts of this clonotype. The rearrangement joins TRBV5-1 to TRBJ2-3; TRBD1 agrees at 10 bases. The CDR3 sequence is 14 residues long. The V gene end was trimmed by 8 bases and the J gene end by 0 bases; junction bases not matched to a gene: 3. In germline, CDR1 is SGHRS, CDR2 YFSETQ. The CDR3 loop is CASETGGSTDTQYF. CDR3 bases: TGCGCCAGTGAGACAGGGGGCAGCACAGATACGCAGTATTTT.